The next 15 T cell receptor beta chains were all read from a single sample in a study of T cells in Graves' hyperthyroidism and ophthalmopathy (dated by TCRdb to the late 2010s). The protocol used for the library was multiplex PCR. Instrument on record: Illumina HiSeq 2000. TCR beta CDR3 regions were amplified from RNA transcripts. The first round of RT-PCR for the TCR CDR3 was performed with the HTBI primer set and the Qiagen OneStep RT-PCR kit. The public reads were run again by TCRdb, first through fastp at Q25 and then through MiXCR, and only productive beta chains were kept. Merged by CDR3 protein, the rows form single entries marked with the most common genes and DNA. The sample contains 450,000 to 650,000 distinct CDR3 sequences, 17% of them found a single time. The top ten clonotypes cover approximately 15% of the sample. Sequences were obtained from blood. The receptors shown here come from a woman aged 18-29 years with Graves' ophthalmopathy.

Only a few counts were recorded for this clonotype. This chain connects TRBV6-1 to TRBJ2-1; TRBD2 agrees at 7 bases. V lost 6 bases to trimming and J lost 9 bases; unmatched junction nucleotides: 17. The CDR3 contains 16 residues. CDR1 MNHNS and CDR2 SASEGT come from the germline V gene. The CDR3 DNA follows: TGTGCCAGCAGCCCCCGGCGGGAGAGAATCGTAAGTGAGCAGTTCTTC. It encodes CASSPRRERIVSEQFF.

V gene TRBV4-3 combines with J gene TRBJ2-3, with 13 bases lining up with TRBD2. Looked up from germline, CDR1 is LGHNA and CDR2 is YSLEER. This CDR3 comprises 19 residues. The ends lost 4 bases at V and 4 bases at J; junction bases unmatched: 14. CDR3 protein: CASSRQTSGGNWGPDTQYF. CDR3 nucleotides: TGCGCCAGCAGCCGACAGACTAGCGGGGGGAACTGGGGGCCAGATACGCAGTATTTT.

This clonotype was found many times. This chain links TRBV24-1 with TRBJ1-1; D is unclear. The germline CDR1 and CDR2 sequences are KGHDR and SFDVKD. Trimming took off 9 bases at V and 4 bases at J, with 8 bases between the two ends. CDR3 size: 11 residues. The CDR3 coding sequence is TGTGCCACCGAAGACACCACTGAAGCTTTCTTT. It yields the protein CATEDTTEAFF.

The chain has TRBV20-1 and TRBJ2-7; TRBD2 agrees at 15 bases. The CDR3 length is 17 residues. Looked up from germline, CDR1 is DFQATT and CDR2 is SNEGSKA (reference sequence). The V and J ends lost 6 bases and 0 bases, in that order; junction bases with no gene match: 9. CDR3 region: CSARTSGRAPLSYEQYF. The CDR3 coding sequence is TGCAGTGCCCGGACTAGCGGGAGGGCCCCCCTCTCCTACGAGCAGTACTTC.

This clonotype was seen a handful of times. This chain connects TRBV7-9 to TRBJ2-2, with D possibly TRBD2 on 5 matching bases. The length of the CDR3 is 16 residues. Germline V CDR1 and CDR2: SEHNR, FQNEAQ (reference sequence). Trimming stripped 6 bases from V and 0 bases from J, with 14 bases between. CDR3 sequence (DNA): TGTGCCAGCAGATCCTTAGCGAGATCGAACACCGGGGAGCTGTTTTTT. This gives the protein CASRSLARSNTGELFF.

This clonotype was seen a handful of times. This may be a read error, as it is one base from a much larger clone. The chain combines TRBV28 with TRBJ1-1; perhaps TRBD1 as D (6 bases). The CDR3 has 17 amino acids. Germline-derived CDR1 and CDR2 are MDHEN and SYDVKM. The CDR3 sequence: CASSLWREIPRDTEASF. CDR3 DNA sequence: TGTGCCAGCAGTTTATGGCGGGAGATCCCCCGGGACACTGAAGCTTCCTTT. The full variable domain, rest sourced from reference TRBV28 and TRBJ1-1, is DVKVTQSSRYLVKRTGEKVFLECVQDMDHENMFWYRQDPGLGLRLIYFSYDVKMKEKGDIPEGYSVSREKKERFSLILESASTNQTSMYLCASSLWREIPRDTEASFGQGTRLTVV.

The V gene is TRBV19, the J gene TRBJ1-1; D possibly corresponds to TRBD1 (6 bases). The CDR3 extends over 16 amino acids. V was cut by 6 bases and J by 4 bases, with 21 bases left in between. Germline-derived CDR1 and CDR2 are LNHDA and SQIVND (reference sequence). CDR3 region: CASSLSQGGVGTEAFF. The CDR3 bases are TGTGCCAGTAGCCTTTCTCAAGGGGGAGTTGGCACTGAAGCTTTCTTT.

The chain carries TRBV15 and TRBJ2-1; a possible D gene is TRBD2 (5 bases). Per germline, CDR1 LNHNV and CDR2 YYDKDF (reference sequence). V lost 4 bases, J lost 0 bases, and 16 bases lay in between. The CDR3 extends over 17 amino acids. CDR3: CATSTLEGHSSYNEQFF. The DNA of the CDR3 is TGTGCCACCAGCACCCTAGAGGGCCACAGCTCCTACAATGAGCAGTTCTTC. The full variable domain, in which reference TRBV15 and TRBJ2-1 provide the parts outside the CDR3, is DAMVIQNPRYQVTQFGKPVTLSCSQTLNHNVMYWYQQKSSQAPKLLFHYYDKDFNNEADTPDNFQSRRPNTSFCFLDIRSPGLGDTAMYLCATSTLEGHSSYNEQFFGPGTRLTVL.

The chain links TRBV19 to TRBJ2-1, with D perhaps TRBD2 (6 bases). CDR1 and CDR2 (germline): LNHDA, SQIVND (reference sequence). With 4 bases removed from V and 0 bases from J, the gap between germline ends came to 16 bases. CDR3 length equals 17 residues. The CDR3 spells CASSKAGPTYSYNEQFF. The DNA of the CDR3 is TGTGCCAGTAGTAAAGCGGGCCCCACATACTCCTACAATGAGCAGTTCTTC.

This clonotype was observed a few times. This chain joins TRBV7-9 and TRBJ2-2; D might be TRBD1 or TRBD2, each matching 6 bases. This CDR3 comprises 15 residues. V was shortened by 2 bases and J by 6 bases, with 13 bases between the two germline ends. Germline V gene data show CDR1 as SEHNR and CDR2 as FQNEAQ (reference sequence). The CDR3 is CASSLPEGGSGELFF. As DNA, the CDR3 is TGTGCCAGCAGCTTACCGGAGGGGGGTTCCGGGGAGCTGTTTTTT. The full variable domain, with the rest looked up from reference TRBV7-9 and TRBJ2-2, is DTGVSQNPRHKITKRGQNVTFRCDPISEHNRLYWYRQTLGQGPEFLTYFQNEAQLEKSRLLSDRFSAERPKGSFSTLEIQRTEQGDSAMYLCASSLPEGGSGELFFGEGSRLTVL.

This clonotype was picked up many times. The genes are TRBV28 and TRBJ2-1, with TRBD2 identical over 8 bases. Trimming at V came to 4 bases and at J to 2 bases, leaving 7 bases not matched to a gene. The germline V gene encodes CDR1 MDHEN and CDR2 SYDVKM. There are 16 residues in the CDR3. CDR3 amino acids: CASSWRNGGAYNEQFF. CDR3 nucleotides: TGTGCCAGCAGTTGGAGGAACGGGGGGGCCTACAATGAGCAGTTCTTC.

The chain employs TRBV9 and TRBJ2-7; maybe TRBD1 (6 bases). The V and J ends lost 0 bases and 5 bases respectively, with 12 bases between them. The CDR3 sequence is 14 residues long. Germline CDR1 is SGDLS and CDR2 is YYNGEE. CDR3 region: CASSVVGGEDEQYF. DNA of the CDR3: TGTGCCAGCAGCGTAGTAGGGGGAGAGGACGAGCAGTACTTC.

The table lists this clonotype with many counts. The rearrangement links TRBV20-1 to TRBJ1-5; D remains unclear. There are 14 residues in the CDR3. Germline values: CDR1 DFQATT, CDR2 SNEGSKA (reference sequence). V lost 3 bases, J lost 3 bases, and 12 bases lay in between. The CDR3 nucleotides are TGCAGTGCTAGCCCCCGGGATGCCAATCAGCCCCAGCATTTT. Its protein product is CSASPRDANQPQHF.

In regard to this clonotype: A much larger clone differs by one base, so this may be a read error. The CDR3 is CASSRGVSGTGELFF. CDR3 nucleotide sequence: TGTGCCAGCAGCCGAGGGGTGTCGGGGACCGGGGAGCTGTTTTTT. This chain connects TRBV12-3 or TRBV12-4 to TRBJ2-2; D is tentatively TRBD1 or TRBD2 (5 bases each). This CDR3 region has 15 residues. The V gene lost 6 bases and the J gene lost 5 bases, with 16 bases spanning the gap.

Ten or more counts support this clonotype. Germline is not matched at one junction end, which may reflect a read error. The gene calls are TRBV13 and TRBJ1-3; D is unclear. The CDR3 runs 14 residues. CDR1 and CDR2 (germline): PRHDT, FYEKMQ (reference sequence). The CDR3 loop reads CASSLGAIGSTIYF. CDR3 coding DNA: TGTGCCAGCAGCTTGGGAGCAATTGGAAGCACCATATATTTT.